This T cell receptor (beta chain) was observed in a study of beta chain features in type 1 diabetes. As every portion of the isolated RNA was reverse transcribed, the sequencing read expressed TCRB transcripts. Repertoires were generated with immunoSEQ multiplex PCR, while TCRdb's copy carries only in-frame clones and drops some. In the table there are about 220,000 clones, under 13% of which are singletons. This clone was counted only a few times. Its antigen is unidentified. The V segment lost 5 bases and the J segment 2 bases; nucleotides outside the gene matches: 4. CDR3 length: 14 residues. Germline V gene data show CDR1 as SQVTM and CDR2 as ANQGSEA. Study-level results: The naive, central memory and Treg TCRB repertoires looked more alike in patients than they did in healthy donors.

Isolation of CD4+ naive, central memory, regulatory and stem cell-like memory cells was achieved by sorting via CD45RO/CCR7/CD25/CD127/CD95/CD27. This receptor was identified in a man between 18 and 35 years old in good health. This chain links TRBV29-1 with TRBJ2-7; TRBD2 agrees at 12 bases. The sequenced material came from central memory CD4+ T cells from blood. The CDR3 reads CSVLSSGRAYEQYF. CDR3 nucleotide sequence: TGCAGCGTTTTATCTAGCGGGAGGGCCTACGAGCAGTACTTC.